The rows below give T cell receptor beta chains drawn from one sample of a study of cytomegalovirus exposure and HLA in healthy donors. Libraries were prepared by immunoSEQ multiplex PCR; TCRdb keeps only in-frame clonotypes and omits some of them. The table lists under 150,000 clones. Sequenced input: PBMCs. These receptors were collected from a woman aged 55-75 years in good health and CMV-seronegative. Each CDR3 is given with its conserved first and last residue. Each record gives: CDR3 DNA, CDR3 protein, D gene, V gene, J gene. A D gene is named only where the DNA matches it firmly.

CDR3nt: TGTGCCAGTAGTACGACTAGCGTGGGCTCCTACAATGAGCAGTTCTTC
CDR3aa: CASSTTSVGSYNEQFF
d_gene: TRBD2
v_gene: TRBV19
j_gene: TRBJ2-1

CDR3nt: TGTGCCAGCTCACCAGATCGGGTGCACGAGCAGTACTTC
CDR3aa: CASSPDRVHEQYF
d_gene: .
v_gene: TRBV18
j_gene: TRBJ2-7

CDR3nt: TGTGCCAGCTATAGACTAGCAGGCGAGCAGTACTTC
CDR3aa: CASYRLAGEQYF
d_gene: TRBD2
v_gene: TRBV2
j_gene: TRBJ2-7

CDR3nt: TGTGCCAGCGATAGCGGGGGAACAGATACGCAGTATTTT
CDR3aa: CASDSGGTDTQYF
d_gene: TRBD2
v_gene: TRBV7-9
j_gene: TRBJ2-3

CDR3nt: TGTGCCAGCAGCTTATTCGCTACCATGCCCTTCGAGCAGTACTTC
CDR3aa: CASSLFATMPFEQYF
d_gene: .
v_gene: TRBV11-2
j_gene: TRBJ2-7

CDR3nt: TGTGCCAGCAGTTGGGGACTAGCGGGGGGGCAGCCACTCAACGTCCTGACTTTC
CDR3aa: CASSWGLAGGQPLNVLTF
d_gene: TRBD2
v_gene: TRBV28
j_gene: TRBJ2-6

CDR3nt: TGTGCCAGCAAGCGAGAGGGCTACGAGCAGTACTTC
CDR3aa: CASKREGYEQYF
d_gene: .
v_gene: TRBV2
j_gene: TRBJ2-7

CDR3nt: TGTGCCAGCAGTGGGACTAGTTGGGAGTTAGGTTACGAGCAGTACTTC
CDR3aa: CASSGTSWELGYEQYF
d_gene: TRBD2
v_gene: TRBV6-6
j_gene: TRBJ2-7

CDR3nt: TGTGCCAGCAGTGGTAGGGGCCAATATTCATGGTTC
CDR3aa: CASSGRGQYSWF
d_gene: .
v_gene: TRBV28
j_gene: TRBJ2-4

CDR3nt: TGTGCCAGCAGCGGGACCGGGACAACCTACGAGCAGTACTTC
CDR3aa: CASSGTGTTYEQYF
d_gene: .
v_gene: TRBV9
j_gene: TRBJ2-7

CDR3nt: TGTGCCAGCAGTCCGCCGGGACAGGGGTTTCCGTACGAGCAGTACTTC
CDR3aa: CASSPPGQGFPYEQYF
d_gene: TRBD1
v_gene: TRBV2
j_gene: TRBJ2-7

CDR3nt: TGTGCCAGCAGTTACCCGAAGGGACAGGGAAAGGTCGGCGAGCAGTACTTC
CDR3aa: CASSYPKGQGKVGEQYF
d_gene: TRBD1
v_gene: TRBV28
j_gene: TRBJ2-7

CDR3nt: TGTGCCAGTATTGAACAGGGAGGGGGCACTGAAGCTTTCTTT
CDR3aa: CASIEQGGGTEAFF
d_gene: .
v_gene: TRBV19
j_gene: TRBJ1-1

CDR3nt: TGTGCCAGCAGTTCAGGGGGCGCAGGGCAGCCCCAGCATTTT
CDR3aa: CASSSGGAGQPQHF
d_gene: TRBD1
v_gene: TRBV28
j_gene: TRBJ1-5

CDR3nt: TGTGCCAGCAGCTTGGCCGGGGGACAGCCCCAGCATTTT
CDR3aa: CASSLAGGQPQHF
d_gene: .
v_gene: TRBV5-8
j_gene: TRBJ1-5

CDR3nt: TGTGCCAGCAGCTCCCGGGACAGGGCGTCAGATACGCAGTATTTT
CDR3aa: CASSSRDRASDTQYF
d_gene: TRBD1
v_gene: TRBV13
j_gene: TRBJ2-3

CDR3nt: TGTGCCAGCTCACCGACGGACAGGGGGCTTGTTTCCTATAATTCACCCCTCCACTTT
CDR3aa: CASSPTDRGLVSYNSPLHF
d_gene: TRBD1
v_gene: TRBV18
j_gene: TRBJ1-6

CDR3nt: TGTGCCAGCAGCTTAGGCACAGGGGGCTATCAGCCCCAGCATTTT
CDR3aa: CASSLGTGGYQPQHF
d_gene: TRBD1
v_gene: TRBV7-9
j_gene: TRBJ1-5

CDR3nt: TGTGCCAGCAGCCGAGGGGCGGGAAAGGCAGATACGCAGTATTTT
CDR3aa: CASSRGAGKADTQYF
d_gene: .
v_gene: TRBV7-9
j_gene: TRBJ2-3

CDR3nt: TGTGCCAGCAGCGGACAGCGACCTTGGACGGATACGCAGTATTTT
CDR3aa: CASSGQRPWTDTQYF
d_gene: .
v_gene: TRBV9
j_gene: TRBJ2-3

CDR3nt: TGTGCCAGCAGCTCCGGGACTAGCGGCCGCACCGGGGAGCTGTTTTTT
CDR3aa: CASSSGTSGRTGELFF
d_gene: TRBD2
v_gene: TRBV5-4
j_gene: TRBJ2-2

CDR3nt: TGTGCCAGCAGCTTAGCGGGAGGCCCTGTAGATACGCAGTATTTT
CDR3aa: CASSLAGGPVDTQYF
d_gene: .
v_gene: TRBV7-6
j_gene: TRBJ2-3

CDR3nt: TGCGCCAGCAGCCGGACCGGGACAGCTAATTCACCCCTCCACTTT
CDR3aa: CASSRTGTANSPLHF
d_gene: TRBD1
v_gene: TRBV5-1
j_gene: TRBJ1-6

CDR3nt: TGCGCCAGCAGCTTGGGGCCAGGTCAGCCCCAGCATTTT
CDR3aa: CASSLGPGQPQHF
d_gene: .
v_gene: TRBV5-1
j_gene: TRBJ1-5

CDR3nt: TGTGCCAGCAGCCAGCGCCCTATTGAACAGTTCTTC
CDR3aa: CASSQRPIEQFF
d_gene: .
v_gene: TRBV28
j_gene: TRBJ2-1

CDR3nt: TGTGCCAGCAGTGATAGGGGTTATCTCACTGAAGCTTTCTTT
CDR3aa: CASSDRGYLTEAFF
d_gene: .
v_gene: TRBV2
j_gene: TRBJ1-1

CDR3nt: TGCGCCAGCAGCTTGGGGTTGGCCAGCACAGATACGCAGTATTTT
CDR3aa: CASSLGLASTDTQYF
d_gene: .
v_gene: TRBV5-1
j_gene: TRBJ2-3

CDR3nt: TGCAGCGTTGCCAGACAGGGCCCGAACACCGGGGAGCTGTTTTTT
CDR3aa: CSVARQGPNTGELFF
d_gene: TRBD1
v_gene: TRBV29-1
j_gene: TRBJ2-2

CDR3nt: TGCGCCAGCAGCGCACAAACTAGCGCCCATCCCTACAATGAGCAGTTCTTC
CDR3aa: CASSAQTSAHPYNEQFF
d_gene: TRBD2
v_gene: TRBV5-1
j_gene: TRBJ2-1

CDR3nt: TGTGCCAGCAGTCCAGAAAGGGGTCCCTATGGCTACACCTTC
CDR3aa: CASSPERGPYGYTF
d_gene: .
v_gene: TRBV6-5
j_gene: TRBJ1-2

CDR3nt: TGTGCCAGCAGCCCCCTTAAACAGGGGGGCCCTGGGGCCAACGTCCTGACTTTC
CDR3aa: CASSPLKQGGPGANVLTF
d_gene: TRBD1
v_gene: TRBV5-4
j_gene: TRBJ2-6

CDR3nt: TGTGCCAGCAGCCCTACTCGCGGTCGATCAGCTTGGAACGAGCAGTACTTC
CDR3aa: CASSPTRGRSAWNEQYF
d_gene: .
v_gene: TRBV11-2
j_gene: TRBJ2-7

CDR3nt: TGTGCCAGCAGACCAGGGGGAAGGATGCATCAGCCCCAGCATTTT
CDR3aa: CASRPGGRMHQPQHF
d_gene: TRBD1
v_gene: TRBV28
j_gene: TRBJ1-5

CDR3nt: TGTGCCAGCAGCTATACGAGCGGAGAGCAGTTCTTC
CDR3aa: CASSYTSGEQFF
d_gene: .
v_gene: TRBV7-9
j_gene: TRBJ2-1

CDR3nt: TGTGCCAGCAGCCAAGGGACAGGGTTGAGTATCTATGGCTACACCTTC
CDR3aa: CASSQGTGLSIYGYTF
d_gene: TRBD1
v_gene: TRBV14
j_gene: TRBJ1-2

CDR3nt: TGTGCCAGCAGCGTAAGGGGTGAGTCTTCTGGAAACACCATATATTTT
CDR3aa: CASSVRGESSGNTIYF
d_gene: .
v_gene: TRBV9
j_gene: TRBJ1-3

CDR3nt: TGTGCCAGCAGCTCCCCCGGGACATTAGTGGGCCCCGAGCAGTACTTC
CDR3aa: CASSSPGTLVGPEQYF
d_gene: .
v_gene: TRBV5-6
j_gene: TRBJ2-7

CDR3nt: TGTGCCAGCAGCTACAGGGGTGGCCAGCCCCAGCATTTT
CDR3aa: CASSYRGGQPQHF
d_gene: TRBD1
v_gene: TRBV6-5
j_gene: TRBJ1-5

CDR3nt: TGTGCCAGCAGTCAACCTCCCGGGAGTTATCAGCCCCAGCATTTT
CDR3aa: CASSQPPGSYQPQHF
d_gene: .
v_gene: TRBV28
j_gene: TRBJ1-5

CDR3nt: TGCGCCAGCAGCTTGTCCGGGGAGGGCTACACCTTC
CDR3aa: CASSLSGEGYTF
d_gene: .
v_gene: TRBV5-1
j_gene: TRBJ1-2

CDR3nt: TGCGCCAGCAGCCAATTCCCGGGAAACACTGAAGCTTTCTTT
CDR3aa: CASSQFPGNTEAFF
d_gene: .
v_gene: TRBV4-1
j_gene: TRBJ1-1

CDR3nt: TGCACCAGCAGCCAGACAGGGGGGAACACTGAAGCTTTCTTT
CDR3aa: CTSSQTGGNTEAFF
d_gene: .
v_gene: TRBV1
j_gene: TRBJ1-1

CDR3nt: TGTGCCAGCAACGAGGCTAGCGGGGCGGATACGCAGTATTTT
CDR3aa: CASNEASGADTQYF
d_gene: TRBD2
v_gene: TRBV9
j_gene: TRBJ2-3

CDR3nt: TGCGCCAGCAGTGCGAGGTTGCGGGATGAGCAGTTCTTC
CDR3aa: CASSARLRDEQFF
d_gene: .
v_gene: TRBV10-1
j_gene: TRBJ2-1

CDR3nt: TGTGCCATCACCACAGGGGGCAGTACTGAAGCTTTCTTT
CDR3aa: CAITTGGSTEAFF
d_gene: TRBD1
v_gene: TRBV10-3
j_gene: TRBJ1-1

CDR3nt: TGTGCCACCAGCATCGGACAGGGGGGAAATTCACCCCTCCACTTT
CDR3aa: CATSIGQGGNSPLHF
d_gene: TRBD1
v_gene: TRBV15
j_gene: TRBJ1-6

CDR3nt: TGTGCCAGCAGCTTAAAAACGGATTCACCCCTCCACTTT
CDR3aa: CASSLKTDSPLHF
d_gene: .
v_gene: TRBV7-3
j_gene: TRBJ1-6

CDR3nt: TGTGCCAGCAGCTTATACGTAGCGGGGGGGCTCGGGGAGACCCAGTACTTC
CDR3aa: CASSLYVAGGLGETQYF
d_gene: TRBD2
v_gene: TRBV7-3
j_gene: TRBJ2-5

CDR3nt: TGCGCCAGCAGCCAGTTTTTCAGGGATAGCAATCAGCCCCAGCATTTT
CDR3aa: CASSQFFRDSNQPQHF
d_gene: .
v_gene: TRBV4-1
j_gene: TRBJ1-5

CDR3nt: TGTGCCAGCAGTCCGAGCGGTAGCTCCTACAATGAGCAGTTCTTC
CDR3aa: CASSPSGSSYNEQFF
d_gene: .
v_gene: TRBV6-5
j_gene: TRBJ2-1

CDR3nt: TGTGCCAGCAGCCTAGGGACAGGGGGGACGTACGAGCAGTACTTC
CDR3aa: CASSLGTGGTYEQYF
d_gene: TRBD1
v_gene: TRBV9
j_gene: TRBJ2-7

CDR3nt: TGTGCCAGCTCACCTAGCCTAGAGGATCACGAGCAGTACTTC
CDR3aa: CASSPSLEDHEQYF
d_gene: .
v_gene: TRBV18
j_gene: TRBJ2-7

CDR3nt: TGTGCCAGTAGGGCGGGGTCTTATAACACCGGGGAGCTGTTTTTT
CDR3aa: CASRAGSYNTGELFF
d_gene: .
v_gene: TRBV19
j_gene: TRBJ2-2

CDR3nt: TGTGCCAGCAGTTTAGGGCGTCAGGGGGCTCGCGAGCAGTACTTC
CDR3aa: CASSLGRQGAREQYF
d_gene: TRBD1
v_gene: TRBV28
j_gene: TRBJ2-7

CDR3nt: TGTGCCAGCCAGGAGGTACCTGGGGCCAACGTCCTGACTTTC
CDR3aa: CASQEVPGANVLTF
d_gene: .
v_gene: TRBV27
j_gene: TRBJ2-6